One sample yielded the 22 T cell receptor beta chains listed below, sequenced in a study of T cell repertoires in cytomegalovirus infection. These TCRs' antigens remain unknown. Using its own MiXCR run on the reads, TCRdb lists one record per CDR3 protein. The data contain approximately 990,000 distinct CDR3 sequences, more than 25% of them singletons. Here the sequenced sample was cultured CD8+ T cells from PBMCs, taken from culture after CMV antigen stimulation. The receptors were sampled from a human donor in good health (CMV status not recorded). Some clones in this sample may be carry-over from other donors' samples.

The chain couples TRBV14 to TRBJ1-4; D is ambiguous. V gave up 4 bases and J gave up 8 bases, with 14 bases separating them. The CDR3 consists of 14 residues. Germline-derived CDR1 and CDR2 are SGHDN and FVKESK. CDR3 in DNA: TGTGCCAGCAGCCTCATACCCAGCGGGGAAAAACTGTTTTTT. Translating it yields CASSLIPSGEKLFF.

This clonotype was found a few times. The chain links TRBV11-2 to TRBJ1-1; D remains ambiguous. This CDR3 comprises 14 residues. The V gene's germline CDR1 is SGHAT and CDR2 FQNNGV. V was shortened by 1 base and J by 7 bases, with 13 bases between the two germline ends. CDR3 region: CASSLGDRHSEAFF. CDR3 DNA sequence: TGTGCCAGCAGCTTAGGTGACCGGCATAGTGAAGCTTTCTTT.

CDR3 amino acids: CASSYSGTPKEGYGYTF. In nucleotides, the CDR3 is TGTGCCAGCAGTTACTCCGGGACTCCAAAAGAGGGCTATGGCTACACCTTC. The chain has TRBV6-5 and TRBJ1-2; perhaps TRBD1 as D (5 bases). The ends were cut back, 0 bases at V and 4 bases at J, with 18 bases in the middle. This CDR3 comprises 17 residues. Germline V gene lookup returns CDR1 MNHEY and CDR2 SVGAGI.

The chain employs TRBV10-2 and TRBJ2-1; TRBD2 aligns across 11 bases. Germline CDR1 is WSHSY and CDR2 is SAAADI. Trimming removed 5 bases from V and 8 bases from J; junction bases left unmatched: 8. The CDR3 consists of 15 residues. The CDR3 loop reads CASSLIAGGVHEQFF. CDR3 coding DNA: TGCGCCAGCAGTCTTATAGCGGGGGGGGTTCATGAGCAGTTCTTC.

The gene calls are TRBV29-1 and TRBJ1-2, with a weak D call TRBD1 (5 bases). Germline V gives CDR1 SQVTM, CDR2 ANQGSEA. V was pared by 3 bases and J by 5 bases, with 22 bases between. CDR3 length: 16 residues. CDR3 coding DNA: TGCAGCGTTGAGGGCAGGGATCCCATCCTACTATATGGCTACACCTTC. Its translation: CSVEGRDPILLYGYTF.

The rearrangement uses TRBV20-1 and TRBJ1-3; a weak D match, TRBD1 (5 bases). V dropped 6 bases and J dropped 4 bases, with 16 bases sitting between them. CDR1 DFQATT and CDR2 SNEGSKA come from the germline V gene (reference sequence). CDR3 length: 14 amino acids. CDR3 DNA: TGCAGTGCCCCGGCGGGGGGGTCCGGAAACACCATATATTTT. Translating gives CSAPAGGSGNTIYF.

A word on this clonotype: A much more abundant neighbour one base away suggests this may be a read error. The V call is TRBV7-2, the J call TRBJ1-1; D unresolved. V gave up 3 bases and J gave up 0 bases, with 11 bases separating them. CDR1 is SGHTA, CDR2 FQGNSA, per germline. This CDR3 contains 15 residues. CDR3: CASSFWRSMNTEAFF. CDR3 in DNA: TGTGCCAGCAGCTTTTGGCGGAGCATGAACACTGAAGCTTTCTTT.

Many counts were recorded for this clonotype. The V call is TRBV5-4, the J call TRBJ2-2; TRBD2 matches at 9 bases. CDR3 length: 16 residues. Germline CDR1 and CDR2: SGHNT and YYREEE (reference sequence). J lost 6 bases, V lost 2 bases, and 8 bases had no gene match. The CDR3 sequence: CASSFVSSGGAGELFF. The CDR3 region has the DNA TGTGCCAGCAGCTTTGTTAGTAGCGGGGGTGCCGGGGAGCTGTTTTTT.

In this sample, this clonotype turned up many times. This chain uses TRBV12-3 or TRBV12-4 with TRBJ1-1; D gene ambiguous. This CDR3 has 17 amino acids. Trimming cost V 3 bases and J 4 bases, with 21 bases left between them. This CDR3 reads CASSFTIVGPHTTEAFF. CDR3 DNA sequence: TGTGCCAGCAGTTTCACCATCGTCGGACCCCATACCACTGAAGCTTTCTTT.

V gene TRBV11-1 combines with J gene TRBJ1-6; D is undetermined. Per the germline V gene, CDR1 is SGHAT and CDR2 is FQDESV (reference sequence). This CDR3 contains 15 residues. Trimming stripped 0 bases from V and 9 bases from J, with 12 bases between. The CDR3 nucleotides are TGTGCCAGCAGCTTAGCATCGGGGTCCGGTTCACCCCTCCACTTT. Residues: CASSLASGSGSPLHF.

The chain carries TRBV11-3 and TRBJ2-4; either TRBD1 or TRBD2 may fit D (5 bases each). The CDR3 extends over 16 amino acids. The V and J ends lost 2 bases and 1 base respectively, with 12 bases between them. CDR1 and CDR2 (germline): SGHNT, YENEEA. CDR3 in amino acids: CASSLRDGDAKNIQYF. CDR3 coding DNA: TGTGCCAGCAGCTTAAGAGATGGGGACGCCAAAAACATTCAGTACTTC.

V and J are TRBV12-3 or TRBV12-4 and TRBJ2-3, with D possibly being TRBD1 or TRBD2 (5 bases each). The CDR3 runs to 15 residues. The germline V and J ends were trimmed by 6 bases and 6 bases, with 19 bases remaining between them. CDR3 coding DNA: TGTGCCAGCAGCCCCTTTTTGGGGGTAGGGGATACGCAGTATTTT. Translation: CASSPFLGVGDTQYF.

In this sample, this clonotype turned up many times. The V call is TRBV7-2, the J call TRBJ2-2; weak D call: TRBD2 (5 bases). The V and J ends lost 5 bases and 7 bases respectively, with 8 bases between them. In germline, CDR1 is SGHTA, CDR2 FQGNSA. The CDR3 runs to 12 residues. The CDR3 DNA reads TGTGCCAGCAGCCCCCGGGACGGGGAGCTGTTTTTT. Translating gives CASSPRDGELFF.

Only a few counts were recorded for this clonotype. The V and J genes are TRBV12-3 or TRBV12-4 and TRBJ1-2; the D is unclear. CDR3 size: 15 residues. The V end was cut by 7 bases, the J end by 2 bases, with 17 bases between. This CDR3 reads CASTQPGSLNYGYTF. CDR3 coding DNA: TGTGCCAGCACCCAACCCGGGTCTCTAAACTATGGCTACACCTTC.

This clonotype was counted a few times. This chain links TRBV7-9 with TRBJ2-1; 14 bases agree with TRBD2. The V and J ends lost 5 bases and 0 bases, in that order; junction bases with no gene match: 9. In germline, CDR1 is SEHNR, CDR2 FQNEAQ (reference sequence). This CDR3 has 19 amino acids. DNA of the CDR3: TGTGCCAGCAGCCCGGGACTAGCGGGGGCGAAGAGCTCCTACAATGAGCAGTTCTTC. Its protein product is CASSPGLAGAKSSYNEQFF.

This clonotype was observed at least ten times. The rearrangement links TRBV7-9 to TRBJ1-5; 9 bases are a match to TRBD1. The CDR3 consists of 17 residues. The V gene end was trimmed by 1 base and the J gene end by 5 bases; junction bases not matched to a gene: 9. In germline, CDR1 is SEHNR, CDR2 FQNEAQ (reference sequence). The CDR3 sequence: CASSLGPTGGKDQPQHF. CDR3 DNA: TGTGCCAGCAGCTTAGGCCCCACAGGGGGCAAGGATCAGCCCCAGCATTTT.

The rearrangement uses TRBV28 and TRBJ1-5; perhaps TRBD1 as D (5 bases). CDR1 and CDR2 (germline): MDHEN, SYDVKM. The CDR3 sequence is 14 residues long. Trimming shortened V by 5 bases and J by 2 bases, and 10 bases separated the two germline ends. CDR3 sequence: CASSSRVGNQPQHF. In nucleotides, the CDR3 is TGTGCCAGCAGTAGCAGGGTCGGCAATCAGCCCCAGCATTTT.

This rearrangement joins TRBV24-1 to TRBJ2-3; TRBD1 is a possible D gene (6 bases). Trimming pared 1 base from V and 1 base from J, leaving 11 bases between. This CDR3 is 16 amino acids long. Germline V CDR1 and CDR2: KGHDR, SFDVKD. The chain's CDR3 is CATSDLQGVGTDTQYF. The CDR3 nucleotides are TGTGCCACCAGTGATTTACAGGGAGTCGGCACAGATACGCAGTATTTT.

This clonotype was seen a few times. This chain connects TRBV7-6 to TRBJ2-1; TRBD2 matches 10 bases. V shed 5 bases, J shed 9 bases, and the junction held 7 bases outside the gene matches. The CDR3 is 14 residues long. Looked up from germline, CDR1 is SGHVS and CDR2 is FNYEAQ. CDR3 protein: CASSPAGGSTEQFF. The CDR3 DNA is TGTGCCAGCAGCCCAGCGGGGGGGTCTACTGAGCAGTTCTTC.

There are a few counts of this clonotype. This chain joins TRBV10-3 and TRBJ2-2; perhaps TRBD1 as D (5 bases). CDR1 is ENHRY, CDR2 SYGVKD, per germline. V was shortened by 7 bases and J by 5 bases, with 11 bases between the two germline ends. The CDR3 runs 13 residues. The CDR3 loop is CAIKTGRTGELFF. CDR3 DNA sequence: TGTGCCATCAAAACAGGACGGACCGGGGAGCTGTTTTTT.

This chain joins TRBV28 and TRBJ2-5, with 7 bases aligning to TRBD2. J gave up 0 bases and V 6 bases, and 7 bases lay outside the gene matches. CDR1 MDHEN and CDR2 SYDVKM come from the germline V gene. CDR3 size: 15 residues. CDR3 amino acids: CASSPSGQYQETQYF. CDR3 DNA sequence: TGTGCCAGCAGCCCTAGCGGCCAGTACCAAGAGACCCAGTACTTC. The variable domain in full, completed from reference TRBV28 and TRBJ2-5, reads DVKVTQSSRYLVKRTGEKVFLECVQDMDHENMFWYRQDPGLGLRLIYFSYDVKMKEKGDIPEGYSVSREKKERFSLILESASTNQTSMYLCASSPSGQYQETQYFGPGTRLLVL.

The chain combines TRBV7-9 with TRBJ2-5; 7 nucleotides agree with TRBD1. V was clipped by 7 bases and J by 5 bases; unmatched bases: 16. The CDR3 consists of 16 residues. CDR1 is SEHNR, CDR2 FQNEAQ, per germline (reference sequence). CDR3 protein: CASNVQGDEVWETQYF. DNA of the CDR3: TGTGCCAGCAACGTCCAGGGGGATGAGGTGTGGGAGACCCAGTACTTC.